The 13 T cell receptor beta chains reported below all come from one sample, sequenced in a study of blood T cells in healthy people across ages. Sample-barcoded 5' priming and a J-beta primer mix drove a second PCR of roughly 6 to 12 cycles. TCRdb called the 5' RACE reads again in MiXCR, with one record for every CDR3 protein. The sample holds about 900,000 distinct CDR3 sequences, approximately 65% seen once. Sample: blood. These receptors were collected from a young man in good health.

This chain connects TRBV13 to TRBJ2-7; D gene unclear. Trimming left V 1 base short and J 7 bases short, with 11 bases between. CDR3 length: 13 residues. The germline gives CDR1 PRHDT, CDR2 FYEKMQ (reference sequence). CDR3 sequence (DNA): TGTGCCAGCAGCTTAGACCAGTACAATGAGCAGTACTTC. Protein sequence: CASSLDQYNEQYF.

The gene calls are TRBV4-1 and TRBJ1-2, with TRBD1 as a possible D gene (5 bases). V was trimmed by 1 base and J by 4 bases, leaving 13 bases between them. CDR3 length: 15 residues. The germline V gene has CDR1 MGHRA and CDR2 YSYEKL. The CDR3 nucleotides are TGCGCCAGCAGCCAAGCCCAGGGTTATAGCTATGGCTACACCTTC. The encoded protein is CASSQAQGYSYGYTF.

The chain has TRBV14 and TRBJ2-3; the match to TRBD1 covers 10 bases. There are 16 residues in the CDR3. With 0 bases clipped from V and 6 bases from J, the junction kept 6 bases outside the gene matches. Per the germline V gene, CDR1 is SGHDN and CDR2 is FVKESK. The CDR3 region is CASSQDWGTGDDTQYF. The CDR3 DNA is TGTGCCAGCAGCCAAGATTGGGGGACAGGGGACGATACGCAGTATTTT.

The V and J genes are TRBV7-2 and TRBJ2-1, with TRBD2 identical over 9 bases. The V gene's germline CDR1 is SGHTA and CDR2 FQGNSA. The CDR3 has 15 amino acids. J was trimmed by 9 bases and V by 1 base; bases with no gene match: 7. The CDR3 here is CASSLVGGGAFEQFF. In DNA form, the CDR3 reads TGTGCCAGCAGCTTAGTGGGCGGGGGGGCCTTTGAGCAGTTCTTC.

The chain couples TRBV6-6 to TRBJ1-5; D not certain. The CDR3 totals 15 residues. CDR1 and CDR2 from the germline V gene are MNHNY and SVGAGI (reference sequence). Trimming left V 0 bases short and J 7 bases short, with 13 bases between. The CDR3: CASSYSAGNGQPQHF. The CDR3 coding sequence is TGTGCCAGCAGTTACTCAGCCGGGAATGGGCAGCCCCAGCATTTT.

Comment on this clonotype: This may arise from a read error, as a much more abundant clone is one base away. V and J are TRBV29-1 and TRBJ1-4, with D unresolved. The CDR3 extends over 14 amino acids. V was clipped by 6 bases and J by 7 bases, with 18 bases between them. Germline V lookup: CDR1 SQVTM, CDR2 ANQGSEA. The CDR3 here is CSVGGGPGGEKLFF. CDR3 sequence (DNA): TGCAGCGTCGGTGGAGGGCCCGGCGGTGAAAAACTGTTTTTT.

About this clonotype itself: Germline and junction disagree at one end, which may indicate a read error. V gene TRBV6-6 combines with J gene TRBJ2-1; TRBD1 is a possible D gene (5 bases). This CDR3 contains 16 residues. CDR1 is MNHNY, CDR2 SVGAGI, per germline (reference sequence). The CDR3 protein is CANSYGGARAYNEQFF. The DNA for the CDR3 is TGTGCCAACAGTTACGGTGGGGCCAGGGCGTACAATGAGCAGTTCTTC.

V usage is TRBV21-1 and J usage is TRBJ2-4; the DNA was not compared with TRBD1, the D call given in the table. The J call may be mistaken, given a closer DNA end match to TRBJ2-7. TRBV21-1 is reported as a pseudogene. This CDR3 has 16 residues. CDR3 in DNA: TGTGCCAGCAGCAAAAAGAGGGGAGTGGAGCCCGACGAGCAGTACTTC. Encoded protein: CASSKKRGVEPDEQYF.

This clonotype was detected only a few times. The chain couples TRBV4-2 to TRBJ2-1, with 9 bases lining up with TRBD2. The CDR3 sequence is 15 residues long. J gave up 5 bases and V 3 bases, and 5 bases lay outside the gene matches. Germline V gives CDR1 LGHNA, CDR2 YNFKEQ. The chain's CDR3 is CASSQGGGADNEQFF. In DNA, the CDR3 is TGTGCCAGCAGCCAGGGCGGGGGGGCTGACAATGAGCAGTTCTTC.

This clonotype was counted a few times. The chain combines TRBV12-3 or TRBV12-4 with TRBJ2-5; tentatively, D is TRBD2 (6 bases). The germline V and J ends were trimmed by 7 bases and 6 bases, with 15 bases remaining between them. This CDR3 region has 13 residues. The CDR3 protein is CASTSGEGKTQYF. The CDR3 DNA follows: TGTGCCAGCACATCGGGGGAAGGAAAGACCCAGTACTTC.

This clonotype was seen more than once but under ten times. V is TRBV29-1 and J is TRBJ2-7; no reliable D call. This CDR3 has 11 residues. The germline gives CDR1 SQVTM, CDR2 ANQGSEA. The germline V and J ends were trimmed by 1 base and 7 bases, with 8 bases remaining between them. Written as DNA, the CDR3 is TGCAGCGTTGAAGGGGGTAGGGAGCAGTACTTC. This codes for CSVEGGREQYF.

The chain joins TRBV12-3 or TRBV12-4 to TRBJ2-6; D not resolved. V shed 6 bases and J shed 0 bases, with 12 bases lying between them. The CDR3 is 16 amino acids. CDR3 sequence reads: CASRPLWDSGANVLTF. The CDR3 nucleotides read TGTGCCAGCAGACCCCTTTGGGACTCTGGGGCCAACGTCCTGACTTTC.

The chain combines TRBV9 with TRBJ1-1; D gene uncertain. Per germline, CDR1 SGDLS and CDR2 YYNGEE. The V end lost 0 bases, the J end lost 2 bases, and 8 bases lay between the germline ends. This CDR3 spans 14 amino acids. This chain's CDR3 is CASSVGAENTEAFF. The CDR3 DNA reads as TGTGCCAGCAGCGTAGGTGCAGAAAACACTGAAGCTTTCTTT. Full variable domain (rest looked up from reference TRBV9 and TRBJ1-1): DSGVTQTPKHLITATGQRVTLRCSPRSGDLSVYWYQQSLDQGLQFLIQYYNGEERAKGNILERFSAQQFPDLHSELNLSSLELGDSALYFCASSVGAENTEAFFGQGTRLTVV.